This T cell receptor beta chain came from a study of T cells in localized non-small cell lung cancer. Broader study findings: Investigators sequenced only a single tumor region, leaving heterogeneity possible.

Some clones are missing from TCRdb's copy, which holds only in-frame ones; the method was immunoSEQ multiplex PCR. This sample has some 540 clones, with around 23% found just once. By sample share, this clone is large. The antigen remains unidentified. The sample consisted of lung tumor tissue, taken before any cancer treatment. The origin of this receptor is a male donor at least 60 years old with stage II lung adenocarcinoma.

CDR3 region: CASSVGAVTEAFF. DNA for the CDR3: TGTGCCAGCAGCGTAGGGGCGGTCACTGAAGCTTTCTTT. J is TRBJ1-1 and V is TRBV9; no clear D. V was trimmed by 0 bases and J by 4 bases, leaving 7 bases between them. The CDR3 has 13 amino acids. CDR1 is SGDLS and CDR2 is YYNGEE in the germline V gene.